This is a list of T cell receptor beta chains from one sample in a study of long-term antiretroviral therapy in people with HIV. The data were produced by immunoSEQ multiplex PCR, yet TCRdb's version contains in-frame clones alone and is incomplete. The sample gives just under 8,000 clones, approximately 81% of which show up once; about 15% is in the top ten. Here the sequenced sample was unsorted PBMCs, taken around 2.6 years before starting antiretroviral therapy. The receptors stem from a man in his forties with HIV. CDR3s include the opening cysteine and the closing phenylalanine or tryptophan. Fields, in order: J gene, D gene, clone size, V gene, CDR3 protein, CDR3 DNA. The D gene is left open where the match is weak. For some rows the clone size is stated as once, few or many, or as a class when expanded; others skip it.

>TRBJ2-1|.|.|TRBV5-4
CASSLFRDNEQFF
TGTGCCAGCAGCTTGTTCCGCGACAATGAGCAGTTCTTC
>TRBJ2-7|TRBD1|.|TRBV4-1
CASSHITGTGSPEQYF
TGCGCCAGCAGCCATATCACCGGGACAGGGAGCCCCGAGCAGTACTTC
>TRBJ2-7|TRBD1|few|TRBV6-1
CASTVRDRSAYEQYF
TGTGCCAGCACAGTCCGGGACAGGTCCGCCTACGAGCAGTACTTC
>TRBJ2-7|TRBD1|.|TRBV30
CAWSNRGLRVEQYF
TGTGCCTGGAGCAACAGGGGCCTCCGAGTCGAGCAGTACTTC
>TRBJ1-2|.|once|TRBV7-9
CASSSTPQVYGYTF
TGTGCCAGCAGCTCGACGCCCCAGGTCTATGGCTACACCTTC
>TRBJ1-3|TRBD1|few|TRBV10-2
CASSEWVRDSYGNTIYF
TGCGCCAGCAGTGAGTGGGTCCGGGACAGTTATGGAAACACCATATATTTT
>TRBJ1-2|TRBD1|.|TRBV7-2
CASSYGQGEGYGYTF
TGTGCCAGCAGCTATGGACAGGGGGAAGGCTATGGCTACACCTTC
>TRBJ2-3|.|once|TRBV9
CASSVVGSGTDTQYF
TGTGCCAGCAGCGTAGTGGGGTCAGGCACAGATACGCAGTATTTT
>TRBJ2-1|TRBD2|.|TRBV7-8
CASSLKGLAGGREQFF
TGTGCCAGCAGCTTAAAGGGACTAGCGGGGGGGCGAGAGCAGTTCTTC
>TRBJ1-6|TRBD1|.|TRBV4-2
CASSQGPGQTYRPLHF
TGTGCCAGCAGCCAAGGCCCGGGACAGACGTATCGACCCCTCCACTTT
>TRBJ2-7|TRBD2|.|TRBV5-4
CASSLGAGTSYEQYF
TGTGCCAGCAGCTTAGGAGCGGGGACTTCCTACGAGCAGTACTTC
>TRBJ1-2|TRBD1|.|TRBV30
CAWSPTGGSGYTF
TGTGCCTGGAGCCCCACAGGGGGCAGTGGCTACACCTTC
>TRBJ2-3|TRBD1|.|TRBV6-1
CASSVDRADTQYF
TGTGCCAGCAGTGTGGACAGGGCAGATACGCAGTATTTT
>TRBJ2-2|TRBD1|.|TRBV9
CASNTPKTSGTGGTGELFF
TGTGCCAGCAACACACCAAAGACCTCCGGGACAGGGGGAACCGGGGAGCTGTTTTTT
>TRBJ2-3|.|once|TRBV6-5
CASSLSPAYTDTQYF
TGTGCCAGCAGTTTAAGTCCCGCGTACACAGATACGCAGTATTTT
>TRBJ2-3|TRBD2|.|TRBV30
CAWGGGAGTDTQYF
TGTGCCTGGGGCGGGGGGGCCGGAACAGATACGCAGTATTTT
>TRBJ2-3|TRBD1|.|TRBV4-1
CASSQDRGRDTQYF
TGCGCCAGCAGCCAAGATAGGGGGCGAGATACGCAGTATTTT
>TRBJ2-1|.|.|TRBV11-2
CASSLGPGSSYNEQFF
TGTGCCAGCAGCTTAGGTCCGGGGAGCTCCTACAATGAGCAGTTCTTC
>TRBJ2-1|TRBD1|.|TRBV19
CASSGQASSYNEQFF
TGTGCCAGTAGTGGACAGGCGAGCTCCTACAATGAGCAGTTCTTC
>TRBJ2-2|.|.|TRBV7-3
CASSTDSTGELFF
TGTGCCAGCAGCACGGACAGTACCGGGGAGCTGTTTTTT
>TRBJ1-2|.|.|TRBV6-6
CASSHGQNYGYTF
TGTGCCAGCAGCCATGGACAGAACTATGGCTACACCTTC
>TRBJ1-5|.|.|TRBV14
CASSFGRFNQPQHF
TGTGCCAGCAGTTTCGGACGGTTCAATCAGCCCCAGCATTTT